These 3 T cell receptor beta chains were sequenced from one sample in a study of long-term antiretroviral therapy in people with HIV. An immunoSEQ assay, version v3.0, was performed at survey level. The repertoire was sequenced with immunoSEQ multiplex PCR; TCRdb's copy has only in-frame clones and lacks some. The data show over 30,000 clones, approximately 85% seen once. The starting material was unsorted PBMCs, obtained 3.1 years after starting antiretroviral therapy. The source of these receptors is a woman aged 45 to 65 with HIV.

The chain combines TRBV6-4 with TRBJ1-2; tentative D call: TRBD1 (5 bases). V was clipped by 8 bases and J by 4 bases, with 17 bases between them. CDR1 MRHNA and CDR2 SNTAGT come from the germline V gene. The CDR3 contains 14 residues. DNA for the CDR3: TGTGCCAGCCGCCGGGGGAGCGATGGCTATGGCTACACCTTC. Translated, it gives CASRRGSDGYGYTF.

The V call is TRBV7-2, the J call TRBJ2-1; the match to TRBD2 covers 11 bases. The CDR3 runs 17 residues. Germline CDR1 reads SGHTA; CDR2 reads FQGNSA. Unmatched junction bases numbered 6, after V lost 5 bases and J lost 0 bases. The CDR3 region has the DNA TGTGCCAGCAGCCTGACTAGCGGGGAAAGCTCCTACAATGAGCAGTTCTTC. Translating it yields CASSLTSGESSYNEQFF.

This chain links TRBV18 with TRBJ2-1; maybe TRBD2 (6 bases). The CDR3 contains 12 residues. Trimming removed 4 bases from V and 7 bases from J, with 8 bases in between. Per germline, CDR1 KGHSH and CDR2 LQKENI. The CDR3 spells CASSLAGNEQFF. Here the CDR3 DNA reads TGTGCCAGCTCACTGGCGGGGAATGAGCAGTTCTTC. The entire variable domain, with the rest obtained from reference TRBV18 and TRBJ2-1, is as follows: NAGVMQNPRHLVRRRGQEARLRCSPMKGHSHVYWYRQLPEEGLKFMVYLQKENIIDESGMPKERFSAEFPKEGPSILRIQQVVRGDSAAYFCASSLAGNEQFFGPGTRLTVL.